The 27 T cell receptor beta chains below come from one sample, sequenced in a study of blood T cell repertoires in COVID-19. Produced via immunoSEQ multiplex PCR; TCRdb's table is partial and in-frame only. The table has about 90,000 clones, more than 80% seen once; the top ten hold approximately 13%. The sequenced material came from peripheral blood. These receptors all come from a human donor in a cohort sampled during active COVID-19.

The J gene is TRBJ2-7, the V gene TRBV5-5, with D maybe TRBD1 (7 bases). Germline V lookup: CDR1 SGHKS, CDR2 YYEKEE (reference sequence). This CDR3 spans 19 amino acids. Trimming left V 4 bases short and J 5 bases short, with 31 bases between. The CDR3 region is CASSLGQVFQTSRTNEQYF. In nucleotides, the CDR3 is TGTGCCAGCAGCCTAGGACAGGTTTTCCAGACTAGTAGGACGAACGAGCAGTACTTC.

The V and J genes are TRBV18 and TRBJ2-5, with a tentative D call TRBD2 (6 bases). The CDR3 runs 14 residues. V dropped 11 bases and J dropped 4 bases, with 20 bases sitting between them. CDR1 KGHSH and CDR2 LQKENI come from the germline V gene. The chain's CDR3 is CASSTGQGGETQYF. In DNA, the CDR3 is TGTGCCTCGTCAACCGGGCAGGGAGGAGAGACCCAGTACTTC.

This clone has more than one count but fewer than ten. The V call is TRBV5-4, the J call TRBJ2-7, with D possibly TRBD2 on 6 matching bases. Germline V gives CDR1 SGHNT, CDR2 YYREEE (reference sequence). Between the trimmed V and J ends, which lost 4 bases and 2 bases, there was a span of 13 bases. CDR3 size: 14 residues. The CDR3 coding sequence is TGTGCCAGCAGCCGAAGGCGGGGAACCTACGAGCAGTACTTC. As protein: CASSRRRGTYEQYF.

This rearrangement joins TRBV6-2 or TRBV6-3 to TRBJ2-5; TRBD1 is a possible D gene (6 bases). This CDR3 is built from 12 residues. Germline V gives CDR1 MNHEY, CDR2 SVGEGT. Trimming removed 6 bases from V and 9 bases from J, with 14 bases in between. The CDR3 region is CASRYPGVAQYF. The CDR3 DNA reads TGTGCCAGCAGATACCCAGGGGTAGCCCAGTACTTC.

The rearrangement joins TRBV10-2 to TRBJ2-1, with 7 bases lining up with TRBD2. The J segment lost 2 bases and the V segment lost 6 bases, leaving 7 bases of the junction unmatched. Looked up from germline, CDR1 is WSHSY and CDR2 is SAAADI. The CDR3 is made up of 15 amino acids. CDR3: CASRLGGMAYNEQFF. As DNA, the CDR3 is TGCGCCAGCAGATTGGGGGGGATGGCCTACAATGAGCAGTTCTTC.

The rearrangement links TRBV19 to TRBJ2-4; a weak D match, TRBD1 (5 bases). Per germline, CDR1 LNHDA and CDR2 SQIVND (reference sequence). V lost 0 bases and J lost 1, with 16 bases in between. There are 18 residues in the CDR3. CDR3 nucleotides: TGTGCCAGTAGTATAGATAATAGGGGCGATGGGGCCAAAAACATTCAGTACTTC. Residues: CASSIDNRGDGAKNIQYF.

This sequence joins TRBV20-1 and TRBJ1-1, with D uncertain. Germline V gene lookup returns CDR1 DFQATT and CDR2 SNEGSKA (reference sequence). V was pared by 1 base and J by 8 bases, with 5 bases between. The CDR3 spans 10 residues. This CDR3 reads CSARGQEAFF. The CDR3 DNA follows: TGCAGTGCTAGAGGACAAGAAGCTTTCTTT.

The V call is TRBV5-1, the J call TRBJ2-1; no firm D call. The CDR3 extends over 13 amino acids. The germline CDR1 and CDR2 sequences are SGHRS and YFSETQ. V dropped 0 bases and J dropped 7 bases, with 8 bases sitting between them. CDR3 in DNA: TGCGCCAGCAGCTTGGCACCTGAGAATGAGCAGTTCTTC. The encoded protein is CASSLAPENEQFF. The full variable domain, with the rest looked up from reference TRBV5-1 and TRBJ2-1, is KAGVTQTPRYLIKTRGQQVTLSCSPISGHRSVSWYQQTPGQGLQFLFEYFSETQRNKGNFPGRFSGRQFSNSRSEMNVSTLELGDSALYLCASSLAPENEQFFGPGTRLTVL.

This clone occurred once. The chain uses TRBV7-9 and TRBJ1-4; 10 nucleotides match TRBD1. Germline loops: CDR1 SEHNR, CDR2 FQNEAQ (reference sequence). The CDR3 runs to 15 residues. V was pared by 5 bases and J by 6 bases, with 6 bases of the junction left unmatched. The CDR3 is CASSPEGQGYEKLFF. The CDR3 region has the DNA TGTGCCAGCAGCCCTGAGGGACAGGGGTATGAAAAACTGTTTTTT.

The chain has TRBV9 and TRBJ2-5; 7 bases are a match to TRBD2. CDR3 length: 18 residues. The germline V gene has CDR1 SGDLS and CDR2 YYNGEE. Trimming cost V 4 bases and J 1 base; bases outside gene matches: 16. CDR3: CASSPGLVGGGRQETQYF. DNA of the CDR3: TGTGCCAGCAGCCCCGGCCTGGTTGGGGGGGGTCGCCAAGAGACCCAGTACTTC.

CDR3 in DNA: TGTGCCAGCAGCCTACGACAGGGGATCGGCGAGCAGTACTTC. Protein product: CASSLRQGIGEQYF. V is TRBV14 and J is TRBJ2-7, with TRBD1 identical over 8 bases. This CDR3 has 14 amino acids. V lost 4 bases and J lost 6; bases outside the gene matches: 8. The germline gives CDR1 SGHDN, CDR2 FVKESK.

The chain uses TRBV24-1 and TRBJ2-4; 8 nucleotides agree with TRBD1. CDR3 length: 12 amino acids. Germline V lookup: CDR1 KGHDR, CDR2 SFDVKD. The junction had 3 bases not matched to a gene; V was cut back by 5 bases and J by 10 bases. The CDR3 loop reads CATSGTGIIQYF. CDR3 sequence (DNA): TGTGCCACCAGTGGGACAGGGATAATTCAGTACTTC.

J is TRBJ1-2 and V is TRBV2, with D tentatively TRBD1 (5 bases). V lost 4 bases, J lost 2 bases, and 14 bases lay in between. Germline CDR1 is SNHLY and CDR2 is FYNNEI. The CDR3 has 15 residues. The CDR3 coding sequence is TGTGCCAGCAGTGTGGGGGGAGGCTCAAACTATGGCTACACCTTC. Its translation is CASSVGGGSNYGYTF.

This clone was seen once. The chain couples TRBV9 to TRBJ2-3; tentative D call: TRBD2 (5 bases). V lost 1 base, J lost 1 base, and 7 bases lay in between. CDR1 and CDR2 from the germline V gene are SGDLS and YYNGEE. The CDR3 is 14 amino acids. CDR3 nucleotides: TGTGCCAGCAGCGTAAGGGAGCGCACAGATACGCAGTATTTT. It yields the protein CASSVRERTDTQYF.

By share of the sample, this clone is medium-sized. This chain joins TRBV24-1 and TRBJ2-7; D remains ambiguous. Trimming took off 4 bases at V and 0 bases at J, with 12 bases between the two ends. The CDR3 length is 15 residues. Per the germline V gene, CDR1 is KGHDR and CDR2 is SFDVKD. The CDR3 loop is CATSDPLTASYEQYF. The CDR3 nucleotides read TGTGCCACCAGTGACCCCCTAACAGCCTCCTACGAGCAGTACTTC.

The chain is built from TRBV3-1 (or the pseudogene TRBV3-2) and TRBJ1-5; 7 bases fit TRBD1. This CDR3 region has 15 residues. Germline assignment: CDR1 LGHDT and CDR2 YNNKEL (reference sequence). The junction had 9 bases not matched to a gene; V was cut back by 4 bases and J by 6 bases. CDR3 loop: CASSPQGREVQPQHF. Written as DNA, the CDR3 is TGTGCCAGCAGCCCACAGGGGCGCGAGGTTCAGCCCCAGCATTTT.

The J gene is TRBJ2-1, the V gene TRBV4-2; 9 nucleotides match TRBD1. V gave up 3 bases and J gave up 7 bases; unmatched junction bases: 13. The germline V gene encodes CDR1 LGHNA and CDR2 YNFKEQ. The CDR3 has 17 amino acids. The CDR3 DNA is TGTGCCAGCAGCCAGCAAGGGCTGGGGACAGGGAGGAATGAGCAGTTCTTC. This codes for CASSQQGLGTGRNEQFF.

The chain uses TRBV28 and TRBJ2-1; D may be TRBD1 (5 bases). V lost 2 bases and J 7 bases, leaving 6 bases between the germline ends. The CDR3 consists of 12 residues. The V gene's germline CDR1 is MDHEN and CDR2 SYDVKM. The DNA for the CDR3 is TGTGCCAGCAGTTTAAGGGGAAATGAGCAGTTCTTC. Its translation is CASSLRGNEQFF.

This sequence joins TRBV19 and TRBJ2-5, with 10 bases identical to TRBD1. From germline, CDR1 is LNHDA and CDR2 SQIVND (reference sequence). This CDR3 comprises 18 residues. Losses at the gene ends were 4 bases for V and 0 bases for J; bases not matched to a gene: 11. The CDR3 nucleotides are TGTGCCAGTAGTAAGGGAGACAGGGGGCTCTTGGACCAAGAGACCCAGTACTTC. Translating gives CASSKGDRGLLDQETQYF.

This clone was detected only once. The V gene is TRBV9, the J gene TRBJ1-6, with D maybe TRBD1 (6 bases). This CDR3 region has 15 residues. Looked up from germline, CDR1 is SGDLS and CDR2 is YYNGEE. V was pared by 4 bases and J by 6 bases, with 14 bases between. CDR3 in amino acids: CASSSPGGSNSPLHF. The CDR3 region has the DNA TGTGCCAGCAGCTCTCCGGGGGGCAGTAATTCACCCCTCCACTTT.

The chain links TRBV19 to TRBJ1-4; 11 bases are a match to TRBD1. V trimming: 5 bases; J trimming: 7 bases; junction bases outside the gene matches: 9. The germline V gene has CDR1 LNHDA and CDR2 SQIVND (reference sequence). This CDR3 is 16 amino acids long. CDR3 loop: CASSPLPGTGGEKLFF. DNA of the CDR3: TGTGCCAGTAGTCCCCTACCCGGGACAGGGGGTGAAAAACTGTTTTTT.

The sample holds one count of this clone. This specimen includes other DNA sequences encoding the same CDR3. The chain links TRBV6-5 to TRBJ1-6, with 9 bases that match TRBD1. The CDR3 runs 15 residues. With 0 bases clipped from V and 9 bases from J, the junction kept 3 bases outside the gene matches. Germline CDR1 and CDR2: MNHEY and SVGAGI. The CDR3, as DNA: TGTGCCAGCAGTTACTCAGGGACAGGGACTTCACCCCTCCACTTT. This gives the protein CASSYSGTGTSPLHF.

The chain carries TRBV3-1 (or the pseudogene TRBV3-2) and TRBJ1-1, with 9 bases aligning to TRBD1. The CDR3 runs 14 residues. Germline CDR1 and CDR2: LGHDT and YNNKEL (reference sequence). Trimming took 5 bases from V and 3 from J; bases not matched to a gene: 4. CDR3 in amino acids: CASSKQGADTEAFF. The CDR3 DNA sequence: TGTGCCAGCAGCAAACAGGGGGCAGACACTGAAGCTTTCTTT.

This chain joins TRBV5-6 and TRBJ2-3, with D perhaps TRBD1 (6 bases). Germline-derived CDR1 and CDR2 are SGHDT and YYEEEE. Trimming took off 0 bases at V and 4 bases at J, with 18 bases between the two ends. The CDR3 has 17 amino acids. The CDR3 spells CASSLGRARGLADTQYF. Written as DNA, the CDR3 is TGTGCCAGCAGCTTGGGGCGCGCCAGGGGTTTGGCAGATACGCAGTATTTT.

In nucleotides, the CDR3 is TGTGCCAGCAGCGCTGTCCGGGAGAACACTGAAGCTTTCTTT. Its protein product is CASSAVRENTEAFF. V is TRBV7-2 and J is TRBJ1-1; D gene uncertain. This CDR3 contains 14 residues. The ends were cut back, 5 bases at V and 1 base at J, with 11 bases in the middle. Per germline, CDR1 SGHTA and CDR2 FQGNSA.

The CDR3: CAWSVGTGSSYEQYF. The CDR3 DNA sequence: TGTGCCTGGAGTGTCGGGACAGGCAGCTCCTACGAGCAGTACTTC. The rearrangement joins TRBV30 to TRBJ2-7; 8 nucleotides match TRBD1. The length of the CDR3 is 15 residues. V shed 0 bases, J shed 0 bases, and the junction held 4 bases outside the gene matches. Germline assignment: CDR1 GTSNPN and CDR2 SVGIG (reference sequence).

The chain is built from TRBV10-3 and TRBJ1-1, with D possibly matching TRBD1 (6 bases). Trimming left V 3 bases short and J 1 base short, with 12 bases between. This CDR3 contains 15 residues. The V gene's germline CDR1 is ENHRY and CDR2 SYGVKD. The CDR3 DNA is TGTGCCATCAGTGATTGGGGACAAGCGAACACTGAAGCTTTCTTT. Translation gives CAISDWGQANTEAFF.